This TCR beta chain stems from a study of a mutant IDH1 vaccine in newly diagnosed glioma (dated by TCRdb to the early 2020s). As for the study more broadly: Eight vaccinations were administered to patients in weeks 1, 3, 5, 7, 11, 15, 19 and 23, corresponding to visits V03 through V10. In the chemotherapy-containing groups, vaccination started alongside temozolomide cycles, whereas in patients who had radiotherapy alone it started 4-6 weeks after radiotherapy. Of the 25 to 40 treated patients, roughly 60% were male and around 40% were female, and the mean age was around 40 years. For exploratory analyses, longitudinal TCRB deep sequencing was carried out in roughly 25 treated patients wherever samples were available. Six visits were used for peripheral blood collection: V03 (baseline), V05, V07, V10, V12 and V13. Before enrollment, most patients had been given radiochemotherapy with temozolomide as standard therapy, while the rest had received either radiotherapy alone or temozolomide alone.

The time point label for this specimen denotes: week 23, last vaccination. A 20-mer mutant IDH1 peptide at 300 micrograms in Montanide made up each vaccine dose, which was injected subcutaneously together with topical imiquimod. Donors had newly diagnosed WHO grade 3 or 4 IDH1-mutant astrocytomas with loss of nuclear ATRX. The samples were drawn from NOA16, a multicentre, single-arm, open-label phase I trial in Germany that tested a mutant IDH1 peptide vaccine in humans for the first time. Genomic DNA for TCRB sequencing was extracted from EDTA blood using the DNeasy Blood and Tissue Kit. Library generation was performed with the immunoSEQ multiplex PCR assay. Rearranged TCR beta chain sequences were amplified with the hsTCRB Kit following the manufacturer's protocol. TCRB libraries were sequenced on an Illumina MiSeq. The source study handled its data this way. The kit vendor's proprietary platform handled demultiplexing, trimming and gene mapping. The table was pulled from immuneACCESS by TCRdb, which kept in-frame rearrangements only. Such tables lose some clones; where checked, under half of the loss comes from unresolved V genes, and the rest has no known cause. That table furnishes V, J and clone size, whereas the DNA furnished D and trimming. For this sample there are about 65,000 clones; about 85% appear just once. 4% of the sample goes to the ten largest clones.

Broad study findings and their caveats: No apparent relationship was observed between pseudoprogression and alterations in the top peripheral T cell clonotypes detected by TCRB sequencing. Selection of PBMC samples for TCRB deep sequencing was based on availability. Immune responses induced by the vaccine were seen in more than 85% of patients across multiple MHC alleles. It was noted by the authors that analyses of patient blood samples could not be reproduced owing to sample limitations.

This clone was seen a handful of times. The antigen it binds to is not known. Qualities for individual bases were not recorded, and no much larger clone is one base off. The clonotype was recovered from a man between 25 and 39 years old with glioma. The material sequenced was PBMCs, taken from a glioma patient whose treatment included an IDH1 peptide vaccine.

The CDR3 reads CAWSDGGITEAFF. The nucleotide sequence reads TGTGCCTGGAGCGACGGAGGAATAACTGAAGCTTTCTTT. The chain is assembled from TRBV30 and TRBJ1-1, with the D gene call left open. Per the germline V gene (reference sequence), GTSNPN is the CDR1 and SVGIG is the CDR2. Relative to germline, V is 3 bases shorter and J is 5 bases shorter, with 13 bases between their ends. The CDR3 spans 13 residues, from the cysteine through the phenylalanine. The DNA shown is the 39-base CDR3, in frame from base 1.